Sequencing of this T cell receptor (beta chain) was carried out in a study of patients and donors after allogeneic stem cell transplantation. TCRdb ran MiXCR on the RT-PCR reads and lists one entry per CDR3 protein. The top ten clones hold 27% of a sample with about 110,000 distinct CDR3 sequences, around 36% of them seen once. This clonotype was counted a few times. CDR1 is DFQATT and CDR2 is SNEGSKA in the germline V gene (reference sequence). V was pared by 0 bases and J by 6 bases, with 15 bases between. There are 14 residues in the CDR3. The V call is TRBV20-1, the J call TRBJ2-7; possibly TRBD1 for D (6 bases). Sample: blood, either unsorted or a sorted T cell fraction (not recorded which). The TCR comes from a human donor who was either an allogeneic HSCT recipient or a stem cell or donor lymphocyte infusion donor (not recorded which). It is not recorded whose cells these are; they may come from a transplant donor. Written as DNA, the CDR3 is TGCAGTGCTAGAGAAAGGAACAGGGCTCTCGAGCAGTACTTC. Translating gives CSARERNRALEQYF.